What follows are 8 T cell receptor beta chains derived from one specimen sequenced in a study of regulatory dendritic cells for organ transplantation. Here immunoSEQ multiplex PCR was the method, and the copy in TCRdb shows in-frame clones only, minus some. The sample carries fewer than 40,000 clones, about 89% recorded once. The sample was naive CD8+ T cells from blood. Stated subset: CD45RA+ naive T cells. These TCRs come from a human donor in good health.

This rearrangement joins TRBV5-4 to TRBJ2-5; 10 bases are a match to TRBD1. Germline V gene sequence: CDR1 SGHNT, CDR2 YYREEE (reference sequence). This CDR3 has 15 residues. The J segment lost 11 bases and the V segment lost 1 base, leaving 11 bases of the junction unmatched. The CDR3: CASSLTGTGVSEQYF. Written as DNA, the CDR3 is TGTGCCAGCAGCTTGACGGGGACAGGGGTGTCTGAGCAGTACTTC.

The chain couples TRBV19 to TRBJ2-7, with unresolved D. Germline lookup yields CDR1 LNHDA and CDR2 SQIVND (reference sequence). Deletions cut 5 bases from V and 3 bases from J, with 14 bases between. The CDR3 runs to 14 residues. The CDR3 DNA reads TGTGCCAGTAGTCTCACGACCGACAACTACGAGCAGTACTTC. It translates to CASSLTTDNYEQYF.

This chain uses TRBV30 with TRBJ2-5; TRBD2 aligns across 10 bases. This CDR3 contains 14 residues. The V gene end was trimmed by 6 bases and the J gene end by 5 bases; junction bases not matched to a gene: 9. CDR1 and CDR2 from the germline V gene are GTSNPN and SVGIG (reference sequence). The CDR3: CACDGTSASETQYF. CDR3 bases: TGTGCCTGTGACGGGACTAGCGCCTCGGAGACCCAGTACTTC.

For the CDR3, the DNA is TGTGCCAGCAGTTACGTGGGAACCGGGGAGCTGTTTTTT. This encodes CASSYVGTGELFF. V and J are TRBV6-5 and TRBJ2-2, with D uncertain. Trimming left V 2 bases short and J 5 bases short, with 6 bases between. From germline, CDR1 is MNHEY and CDR2 SVGAGI. The CDR3 sequence is 13 residues long.

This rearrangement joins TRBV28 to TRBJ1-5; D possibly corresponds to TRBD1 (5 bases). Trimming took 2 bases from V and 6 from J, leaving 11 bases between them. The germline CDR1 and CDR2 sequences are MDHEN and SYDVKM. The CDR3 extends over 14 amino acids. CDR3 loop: CASSLIQGGQPQHF. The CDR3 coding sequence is TGTGCCAGCAGTTTAATCCAGGGAGGTCAGCCCCAGCATTTT.

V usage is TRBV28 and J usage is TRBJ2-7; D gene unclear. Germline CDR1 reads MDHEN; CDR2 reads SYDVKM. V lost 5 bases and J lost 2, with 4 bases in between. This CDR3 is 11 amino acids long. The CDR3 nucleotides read TGTGCCAGCAGTCCCACCTACGAGCAGTACTTC. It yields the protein CASSPTYEQYF.

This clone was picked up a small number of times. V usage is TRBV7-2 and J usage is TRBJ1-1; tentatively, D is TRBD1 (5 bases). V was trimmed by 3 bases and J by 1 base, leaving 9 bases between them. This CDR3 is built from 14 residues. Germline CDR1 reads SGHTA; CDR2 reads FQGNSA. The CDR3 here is CASSFDGGNTEAFF. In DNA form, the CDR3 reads TGTGCCAGCAGCTTTGATGGGGGGAACACTGAAGCTTTCTTT.

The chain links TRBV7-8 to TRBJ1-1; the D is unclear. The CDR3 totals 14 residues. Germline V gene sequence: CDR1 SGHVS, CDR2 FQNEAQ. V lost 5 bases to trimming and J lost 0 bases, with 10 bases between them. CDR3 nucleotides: TGTGCCAGCAGCAATACATATCTGAACACTGAAGCTTTCTTT. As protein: CASSNTYLNTEAFF.